This passage covers 29 T cell receptor beta chains from one sample sequenced in a study of T cells after yellow fever vaccination. Via MiXCR, TCRdb re-called the 5' RACE reads, giving one row per CDR3 protein. The table records about 310,000 distinct CDR3 sequences, 3.6% of them present only once. Sequences were derived from PBMCs, sampled on the day of the yellow fever booster vaccination. These receptor sequences come from a man aged 18 to 30 who received the YFV17D yellow fever vaccine.

In this sample, this clonotype turned up many times. This chain joins TRBV9 and TRBJ2-3; D gene uncertain. Germline values: CDR1 SGDLS, CDR2 YYNGEE. V was clipped by 0 bases and J by 2 bases, with 13 bases between them. CDR3 size: 16 residues. CDR3 in amino acids: CASSVANARNTDTQYF. The CDR3 DNA is TGTGCCAGCAGCGTAGCTAATGCAAGGAACACAGATACGCAGTATTTT.

The V gene is TRBV7-9, the J gene TRBJ1-6; possible D gene TRBD1, 5 bases. V shed 5 bases and J shed 3 bases, with 20 bases lying between them. This CDR3 has 18 amino acids. Germline CDR1 and CDR2: SEHNR and FQNEAQ (reference sequence). The CDR3 protein is CASSPPTVGDYYNSPLHF. CDR3 bases: TGTGCCAGCAGCCCTCCGACAGTGGGGGATTACTATAATTCACCCCTCCACTTT. The variable domain in full, completed from reference TRBV7-9 and TRBJ1-6, reads DTGVSQNPRHKITKRGQNVTFRCDPISEHNRLYWYRQTLGQGPEFLTYFQNEAQLEKSRLLSDRFSAERPKGSFSTLEIQRTEQGDSAMYLCASSPPTVGDYYNSPLHFGNGTRLTVT.

This clonotype was picked up a small number of times. The chain carries TRBV7-3 and TRBJ2-5, with no clear D. The V end was cut by 2 bases, the J end by 6 bases, with 10 bases between. Germline V gene lookup returns CDR1 SGHTA and CDR2 FQGTGA. The CDR3 has 13 residues. The CDR3 DNA follows: TGTGCCAGCAGCTTAGGGCAGTCACAGACCCAGTACTTC. Translating gives CASSLGQSQTQYF.

This clonotype was counted many times. This chain joins TRBV5-1 and TRBJ2-7, with unresolved D. In germline, CDR1 is SGHRS, CDR2 YFSETQ. This CDR3 has 9 amino acids. Written as DNA, the CDR3 is TGCAACTTCTCCTACGAGCAGTACGTC. This encodes CNFSYEQYV.

This clonotype was picked up a small number of times. The genes are TRBV4-2 and TRBJ2-7; D might be TRBD1 or TRBD2, each matching 6 bases. The CDR3 length is 15 residues. The V gene lost 1 base and the J gene lost 5 bases, with 15 bases spanning the gap. CDR1 is LGHNA, CDR2 YNFKEQ, per germline. Here the CDR3 reads CASSQGGGPIDEQYF. In nucleotides, the CDR3 is TGTGCCAGCAGCCAAGGAGGGGGGCCTATCGACGAGCAGTACTTC.

There are many counts of this clonotype. The J gene is TRBJ2-5, the V gene TRBV7-9, with 10 bases aligning to TRBD2. Germline CDR1 reads SEHNR; CDR2 reads FQNEAQ (reference sequence). This CDR3 contains 14 residues. J was trimmed by 1 base and V by 7 bases; bases with no gene match: 3. CDR3 region: CASNPSGGQETQYF. CDR3 coding DNA: TGTGCCAGCAACCCTAGCGGGGGCCAAGAGACCCAGTACTTC.

This clonotype was recorded at least ten times. The V call is TRBV18, the J call TRBJ2-1; TRBD2 might be the D (5 bases). Germline V CDR1 and CDR2: KGHSH, LQKENI. The CDR3 spans 13 residues. Trimming removed 2 bases at V and 6 bases at J, with 8 bases between. CDR3 coding DNA: TGTGCCAGCTCACCAGTAGCGACCAATGAGCAGTTCTTC. Residues: CASSPVATNEQFF.

In its sample, this clonotype was seen many times. V gene TRBV24-1 combines with J gene TRBJ2-5; 9 positions agree with TRBD2. Per germline, CDR1 KGHDR and CDR2 SFDVKD. V shed 5 bases and J 1 base; nucleotides not matched to a gene: 1. The CDR3 totals 14 residues. The CDR3 reads CATSVAGAQETQYF. For the CDR3, the DNA is TGTGCCACCAGTGTAGCGGGGGCCCAAGAGACCCAGTACTTC.

In its sample, this clonotype was seen a few times. The V call is TRBV4-3, the J call TRBJ1-1; D gene ambiguous. This CDR3 region has 16 residues. From germline, CDR1 is LGHNA and CDR2 YSLEER. With 0 bases removed from V and 7 bases from J, the gap between germline ends came to 18 bases. CDR3: CASSQELYSTLLEAFF. The CDR3 DNA sequence: TGCGCCAGCAGCCAAGAACTGTACAGCACCTTACTTGAAGCTTTCTTT.

The genes are TRBV20-1 and TRBJ1-5, with a weak D call TRBD1 (5 bases). The CDR3 has 13 residues. CDR1 and CDR2 from the germline V gene are DFQATT and SNEGSKA (reference sequence). Trimming left V 2 bases short and J 7 bases short, with 12 bases between. As DNA, the CDR3 is TGCAGTGCTAGAAGGGCAGGGAGCCAGCCCCAGCATTTT. Amino acids: CSARRAGSQPQHF.

This clonotype was observed a few times. This chain links TRBV6-6 with TRBJ1-5; D uncertain. Germline values: CDR1 MNHNY, CDR2 SVGAGI (reference sequence). This CDR3 is built from 14 residues. The V end was cut by 8 bases, the J end by 5 bases, with 16 bases between. CDR3 loop: CASAISPGYQPQHF. DNA of the CDR3: TGTGCCAGCGCAATTAGTCCGGGTTATCAGCCCCAGCATTTT.

This clonotype showed up many times. This rearrangement joins TRBV5-1 to TRBJ1-5; D possibly corresponds to TRBD1 (5 bases). The germline V and J ends were trimmed by 0 bases and 3 bases, with 7 bases remaining between them. The CDR3 extends over 14 amino acids. Per germline, CDR1 SGHRS and CDR2 YFSETQ. The CDR3 DNA sequence: TGCGCCAGCAGCTTGGTAGGGGACAATCAGCCCCAGCATTTT. It translates to CASSLVGDNQPQHF.

V is TRBV29-1 and J is TRBJ2-1; D is possibly TRBD2 (6 bases). V lost 4 bases to trimming and J lost 6 bases, with 13 bases between them. The CDR3 runs 13 residues. CDR1 is SQVTM, CDR2 ANQGSEA, per germline. As DNA, the CDR3 is TGCAGCGTTGGGCTAGCGATGGGCAATGAGCAGTTCTTC. It yields the protein CSVGLAMGNEQFF.

This clonotype was detected ten times or more. J is TRBJ2-2 and V is TRBV7-6; tentatively, D is TRBD1 (6 bases). CDR3 length: 14 amino acids. Trimming shortened V by 8 bases and J by 7 bases, and 17 bases separated the two germline ends. The V gene's germline CDR1 is SGHVS and CDR2 FNYEAQ. DNA for the CDR3: TGTGCCAGCCGGGACACTCTCAGGGGCGGGGAGCTGTTTTTT. This encodes CASRDTLRGGELFF.

The chain combines TRBV5-5 with TRBJ2-1, with D perhaps TRBD2 (5 bases). The CDR3 extends over 15 amino acids. Germline values: CDR1 SGHKS, CDR2 YYEKEE (reference sequence). V lost 0 bases and J lost 14, with 21 bases in between. This CDR3 is CASSLGDSYLTAEFF. CDR3 nucleotides: TGTGCCAGCAGCTTGGGTGACTCATATCTTACAGCGGAGTTCTTC.

There are many counts of this clonotype. The chain is built from TRBV20-1 and TRBJ2-5, with TRBD2 identical over 15 bases. In germline, CDR1 is DFQATT, CDR2 SNEGSKA (reference sequence). V lost 5 bases, J lost 4 bases, and 14 bases stayed unmatched. The CDR3 sequence is 18 residues long. CDR3 sequence reads: CSAGGLAGGLSGLETQYF. The CDR3 DNA reads as TGCAGTGCTGGGGGACTAGCGGGGGGTCTCTCAGGGCTAGAGACCCAGTACTTC.

The chain combines TRBV12-3 or TRBV12-4 with TRBJ1-1; D gene unclear. V was shortened by 2 bases and J by 0 bases, with 19 bases between the two germline ends. The length of the CDR3 is 18 residues. CDR3 in amino acids: CASSLPPTGLIVNTEAFF. The CDR3 DNA reads as TGTGCCAGCAGTTTACCCCCGACGGGCCTCATCGTGAACACTGAAGCTTTCTTT.

This clonotype was recorded at least ten times. J is TRBJ1-6 and V is TRBV4-2; D gene uncertain. The CDR3 spans 13 residues. Germline V gene data show CDR1 as LGHNA and CDR2 as YNFKEQ. V was clipped by 0 bases and J by 11 bases, with 8 bases between them. The CDR3 sequence is CASSQEGTAPLHF. The DNA for the CDR3 is TGTGCCAGCAGCCAAGAAGGAACTGCACCCCTCCACTTT.

V and J are TRBV9 and TRBJ1-1, with D uncertain. V lost 3 bases and J lost 11, with 20 bases in between. Germline loops: CDR1 SGDLS, CDR2 YYNGEE. This CDR3 spans 14 amino acids. Here the CDR3 reads CASSESPGTSGAFF. As DNA, the CDR3 is TGTGCCAGCAGCGAGTCCCCAGGTACCTCCGGTGCTTTCTTT.

This clonotype was detected ten times or more. CDR3 coding DNA: TGCGCCAGCAGCTTGGCCCCCTCTAGCGGGGGTAAGTCCTACGAGCAGTACTTC. Amino acids: CASSLAPSSGGKSYEQYF. This chain joins TRBV5-1 and TRBJ2-7; 10 bases fit TRBD2. Germline loops: CDR1 SGHRS, CDR2 YFSETQ. V shed 0 bases, J shed 1 base, and the junction held 10 bases outside the gene matches. The CDR3 totals 18 residues.

This clonotype has a count of ten or more. The chain links TRBV7-9 to TRBJ2-7; D remains ambiguous. The CDR3 has 14 amino acids. V was trimmed by 2 bases and J by 3 bases, leaving 11 bases between them. Germline V lookup: CDR1 SEHNR, CDR2 FQNEAQ (reference sequence). CDR3 DNA sequence: TGTGCCAGCAGCTTATCCGGACGGCTCTACGAGCAGTACGTC. It codes for CASSLSGRLYEQYV.

This clonotype was counted ten times or more. The rearrangement uses TRBV28 and TRBJ1-4; a possible D gene is TRBD1 (6 bases). From germline, CDR1 is MDHEN and CDR2 SYDVKM. V lost 4 bases to trimming and J lost 6 bases, with 15 bases between them. CDR3 length: 15 amino acids. The CDR3 here is CASSSSGGLDEKLFF. Written as DNA, the CDR3 is TGTGCCAGCAGTTCCTCTGGGGGGCTGGATGAAAAACTGTTTTTT.

This clonotype was counted many times. The chain uses TRBV7-2 and TRBJ2-7; D might be TRBD1 (7 bases). V was trimmed by 5 bases and J by 2 bases, leaving 13 bases between them. The CDR3 sequence is 14 residues long. Germline V gives CDR1 SGHTA, CDR2 FQGNSA. In DNA, the CDR3 is TGTGCCAGCAGCGTTGGCGGGACAGCCTACGAGCAGTACTTC. Amino acids: CASSVGGTAYEQYF. The full variable domain, rest sourced from reference TRBV7-2 and TRBJ2-7, is GAGVSQSPSNKVTEKGKDVELRCDPISGHTALYWYRQSLGQGLEFLIYFQGNSAPDKSGLPSDRFSAERTGGSVSTLTIQRTQQEDSAVYLCASSVGGTAYEQYFGPGTRLTVT.

This clonotype has just a few counts. The chain uses TRBV19 and TRBJ2-2, with 9 bases lining up with TRBD1. From germline, CDR1 is LNHDA and CDR2 SQIVND (reference sequence). With V trimmed by 9 bases and J by 1 base, 9 bases remained unmatched. The length of the CDR3 is 16 residues. Written as DNA, the CDR3 is TGTGCCAGCACAGGGGGCGTCGCTTGGAACACCGGGGAGCTGTTTTTT. Translation gives CASTGGVAWNTGELFF.

This clonotype was counted at least ten times. The chain employs TRBV5-1 and TRBJ2-2; a weak D match, TRBD1 (5 bases). Germline CDR1 reads SGHRS; CDR2 reads YFSETQ. The CDR3 spans 16 residues. The V and J ends lost 0 bases and 0 bases respectively, with 9 bases between them. The CDR3 DNA is TGCGCCAGCAGCTTGGGTGGGGCCTCGAACACCGGGGAGCTGTTTTTT. Protein: CASSLGGASNTGELFF.

The chain couples TRBV4-1 to TRBJ1-6, with 7 bases fitting TRBD1. The length of the CDR3 is 15 residues. V was clipped by 4 bases and J by 8 bases; unmatched bases: 8. Germline loops: CDR1 MGHRA, CDR2 YSYEKL. Here the CDR3 reads CASSLRQGNYSPLHF. The CDR3 coding sequence is TGCGCCAGCAGCCTCCGACAGGGAAATTATTCACCCCTCCACTTT.

V gene TRBV11-2 combines with J gene TRBJ2-1; no clear D gene. V gave up 0 bases and J gave up 0 bases, with 12 bases separating them. The V gene's germline CDR1 is SGHAT and CDR2 FQNNGV. The CDR3 is 17 residues long. CDR3 sequence reads: CASSLDLGASSYNEQFF. As DNA, the CDR3 is TGTGCCAGCAGCTTAGATCTTGGAGCGTCCTCCTACAATGAGCAGTTCTTC. The full variable domain, in which reference TRBV11-2 and TRBJ2-1 provide the parts outside the CDR3, is EAGVAQSPRYKIIEKRQSVAFWCNPISGHATLYWYQQILGQGPKLLIQFQNNGVVDDSQLPKDRFSAERLKGVDSTLKIQPAKLEDSAVYLCASSLDLGASSYNEQFFGPGTRLTVL.

By proportion, this clonotype is medium-sized. The chain links TRBV4-3 to TRBJ2-4, with a possible D match to TRBD2 (7 bases). The CDR3 sequence is 15 residues long. Germline V gene sequence: CDR1 LGHNA, CDR2 YSLEER. V was clipped by 0 bases and J by 6 bases, with 12 bases between them. The CDR3 sequence: CASSQDFGGPNIQYF. The CDR3 DNA reads TGCGCCAGCAGCCAAGATTTCGGGGGGCCAAACATTCAGTACTTC.

This clonotype has at least ten counts. V and J are TRBV14 and TRBJ1-2; D call uncertain. This CDR3 has 14 residues. V lost 0 bases and J lost 3, with 8 bases in between. Germline CDR1 reads SGHDN; CDR2 reads FVKESK. The CDR3 coding sequence is TGTGCCAGCAGCCAAGATCCTCGGTACTATGGCTACACCTTC. It yields the protein CASSQDPRYYGYTF.